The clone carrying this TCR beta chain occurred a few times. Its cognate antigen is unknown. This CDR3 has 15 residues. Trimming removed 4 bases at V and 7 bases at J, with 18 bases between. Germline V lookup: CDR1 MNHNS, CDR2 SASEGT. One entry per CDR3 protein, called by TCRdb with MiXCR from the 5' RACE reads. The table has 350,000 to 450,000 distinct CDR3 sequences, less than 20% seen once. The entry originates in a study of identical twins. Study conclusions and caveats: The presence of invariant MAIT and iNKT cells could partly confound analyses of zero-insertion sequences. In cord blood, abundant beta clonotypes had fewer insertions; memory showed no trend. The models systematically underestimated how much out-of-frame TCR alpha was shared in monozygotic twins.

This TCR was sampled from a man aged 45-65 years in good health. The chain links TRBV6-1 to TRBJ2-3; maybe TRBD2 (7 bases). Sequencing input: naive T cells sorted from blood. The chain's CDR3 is CASSGSRGTTNTQYF. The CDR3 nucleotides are TGTGCCAGCAGTGGATCGCGGGGGACAACTAATACGCAGTATTTT.